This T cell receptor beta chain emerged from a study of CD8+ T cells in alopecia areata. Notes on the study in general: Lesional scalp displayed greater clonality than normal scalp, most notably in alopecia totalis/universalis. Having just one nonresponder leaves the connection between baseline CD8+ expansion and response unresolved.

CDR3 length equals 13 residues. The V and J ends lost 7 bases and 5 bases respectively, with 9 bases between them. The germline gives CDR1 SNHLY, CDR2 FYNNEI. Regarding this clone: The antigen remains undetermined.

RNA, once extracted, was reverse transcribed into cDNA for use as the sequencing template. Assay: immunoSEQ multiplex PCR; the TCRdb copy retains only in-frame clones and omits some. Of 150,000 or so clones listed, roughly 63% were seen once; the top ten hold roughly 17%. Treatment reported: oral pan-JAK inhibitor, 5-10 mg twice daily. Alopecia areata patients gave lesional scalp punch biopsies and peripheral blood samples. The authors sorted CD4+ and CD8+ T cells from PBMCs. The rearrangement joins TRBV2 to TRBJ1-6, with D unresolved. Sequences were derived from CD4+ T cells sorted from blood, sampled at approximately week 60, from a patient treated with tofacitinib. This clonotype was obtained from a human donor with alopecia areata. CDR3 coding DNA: TGTGCCAGCAAGGTTTCGGATAATTCACCCCTCCACTTT. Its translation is CASKVSDNSPLHF.